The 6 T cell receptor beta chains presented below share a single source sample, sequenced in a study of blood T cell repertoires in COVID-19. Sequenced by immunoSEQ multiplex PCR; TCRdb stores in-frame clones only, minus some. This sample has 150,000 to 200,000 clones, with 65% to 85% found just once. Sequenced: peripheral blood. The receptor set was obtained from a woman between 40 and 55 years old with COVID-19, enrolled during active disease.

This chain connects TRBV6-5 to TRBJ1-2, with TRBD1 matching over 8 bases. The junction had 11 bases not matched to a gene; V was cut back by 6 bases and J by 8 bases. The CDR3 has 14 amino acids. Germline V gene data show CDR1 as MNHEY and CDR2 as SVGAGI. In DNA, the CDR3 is TGTGCCAGCAGCACAAGGACAGGGACCTCGGGCTACACCTTC. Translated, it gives CASSTRTGTSGYTF.

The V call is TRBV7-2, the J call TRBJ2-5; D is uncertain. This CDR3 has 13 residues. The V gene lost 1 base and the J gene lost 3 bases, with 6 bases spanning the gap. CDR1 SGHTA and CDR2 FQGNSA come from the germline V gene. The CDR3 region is CASSLGHKETQYF. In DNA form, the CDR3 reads TGTGCCAGCAGCTTAGGCCACAAAGAGACCCAGTACTTC.

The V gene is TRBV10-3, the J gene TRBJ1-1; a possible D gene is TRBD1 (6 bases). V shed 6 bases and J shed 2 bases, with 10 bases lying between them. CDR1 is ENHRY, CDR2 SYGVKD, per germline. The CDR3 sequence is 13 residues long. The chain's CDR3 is CAISGTSNTEAFF. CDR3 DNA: TGTGCCATCAGCGGGACATCCAACACTGAAGCTTTCTTT.

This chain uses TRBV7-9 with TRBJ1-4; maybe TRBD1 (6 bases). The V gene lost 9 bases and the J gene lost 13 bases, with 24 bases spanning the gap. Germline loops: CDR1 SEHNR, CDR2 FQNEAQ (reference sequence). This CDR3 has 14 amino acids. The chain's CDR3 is CASRPDSDGLRLFF. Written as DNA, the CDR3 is TGTGCCAGTAGACCGGACAGTGATGGGTTGAGACTGTTTTTT.

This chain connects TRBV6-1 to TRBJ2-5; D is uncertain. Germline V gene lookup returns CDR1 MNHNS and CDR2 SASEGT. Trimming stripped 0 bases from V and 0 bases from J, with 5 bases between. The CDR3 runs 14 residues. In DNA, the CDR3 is TGTGCCAGCAGTGAAGCCCTGTACCAAGAGACCCAGTACTTC. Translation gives CASSEALYQETQYF.

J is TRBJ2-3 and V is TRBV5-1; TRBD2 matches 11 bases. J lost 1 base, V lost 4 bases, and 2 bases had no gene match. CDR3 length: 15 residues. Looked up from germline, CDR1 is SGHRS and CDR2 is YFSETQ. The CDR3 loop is CASSIAGGRTDTQYF. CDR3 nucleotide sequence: TGCGCCAGCAGCATAGCGGGAGGGCGCACAGATACGCAGTATTTT.